This section outlines one TCR beta chain sequence together with its context. Measured with immunoSEQ multiplex PCR; TCRdb has only the in-frame clones, and not every one. Among tens of thousands of clones listed, more than 75% were seen once. The V gene lost 2 bases and the J gene lost 3 bases, with 14 bases spanning the gap. The CDR3 totals 15 residues. Germline V gives CDR1 SGDLS, CDR2 YYNGEE. This sample is drawn from a study of blood T cell repertoires in COVID-19. At the level of the study: Sites across the United States, Italy and Spain contributed samples from acute and convalescent COVID-19.

The sample taken for sequencing was peripheral blood. The chain uses TRBV9 and TRBJ2-5; TRBD1 is a possible D gene (6 bases). The receptor was derived from a human donor in a cohort sampled during active COVID-19. DNA for the CDR3: TGTGCCAGCAGCGTTCGTCCCGCAGGGGAAGAGACCCAGTACTTC. Protein: CASSVRPAGEETQYF.